Listed below are T cell receptor beta chains from one sample, sequenced in a study of beta chain features in type 1 diabetes. TCRdb's copy holds only in-frame clones and misses some; the assay was immunoSEQ multiplex PCR. The repertoire holds 200,000 to 300,000 clones, roughly a tenth seen once, with over 0.015% in the top ten. Material for sequencing was naive CD4+ T cells from blood. These receptor sequences come from a man aged 25-45 years with type 1 diabetes. Each CDR3 is given without its conserved first and last residue. Only some rows state a clone size, as once, few, many or a class for expanded clones.

v_call: TRBV7-9; clone_size: -; j_call: TRBJ1-1; cdr3_aa: ASTVQGASTEAF
v_call: TRBV7-9; clone_size: -; j_call: TRBJ2-6; cdr3_aa: ASGPGGSGANVLT
v_call: TRBV4-3; clone_size: few; j_call: TRBJ1-2; cdr3_aa: ASSQDVSYGYT
v_call: TRBV29-1; clone_size: few; j_call: TRBJ2-1; cdr3_aa: SAEKGGNNEQF
v_call: TRBV5-4; clone_size: -; j_call: TRBJ1-5; cdr3_aa: ASSIDGSVEPQH
v_call: TRBV15; clone_size: -; j_call: TRBJ2-6; cdr3_aa: ATSGFGTGASGANVLT
v_call: TRBV18; clone_size: few; j_call: TRBJ1-2; cdr3_aa: ASSPGQGSGYT
v_call: TRBV7-2; clone_size: -; j_call: TRBJ2-6; cdr3_aa: ASSSPLTGWSGANVLT
v_call: TRBV2; clone_size: few; j_call: TRBJ2-5; cdr3_aa: ASNSAGTGEETQY
v_call: TRBV28; clone_size: -; j_call: TRBJ1-2; cdr3_aa: ASSLGGSRYT
v_call: TRBV7-9; clone_size: -; j_call: TRBJ2-7; cdr3_aa: ASSLGGGEQY
v_call: TRBV27; clone_size: few; j_call: TRBJ2-1; cdr3_aa: ASSFTTGRQF
v_call: TRBV5-1; clone_size: few; j_call: TRBJ1-2; cdr3_aa: ASSLFAPRDNYGYT
v_call: TRBV28; clone_size: -; j_call: TRBJ2-2; cdr3_aa: ASSGDNRGGELF
v_call: TRBV5-1; clone_size: -; j_call: TRBJ1-6; cdr3_aa: ASTGDPGSPLH
v_call: TRBV28; clone_size: -; j_call: TRBJ2-1; cdr3_aa: ASSPGSAHSYNEQF
v_call: TRBV2; clone_size: few; j_call: TRBJ2-2; cdr3_aa: ASSWISGGPGELF
v_call: TRBV18; clone_size: -; j_call: TRBJ2-5; cdr3_aa: ASSPREGAKETQY
v_call: TRBV5-1; clone_size: few; j_call: TRBJ2-1; cdr3_aa: ASSWSGEQF
v_call: TRBV5-1; clone_size: -; j_call: TRBJ2-2; cdr3_aa: ASSPRATGELF
v_call: TRBV5-1; clone_size: few; j_call: TRBJ1-1; cdr3_aa: ASSLVGTGTRYTEAF
v_call: TRBV7-9; clone_size: few; j_call: TRBJ2-3; cdr3_aa: ASSFPSHSDTQY
v_call: TRBV2; clone_size: few; j_call: TRBJ2-6; cdr3_aa: ASRRQGAVSGANVLT
v_call: TRBV5-6; clone_size: few; j_call: TRBJ2-5; cdr3_aa: ASSSGRDYQETQY
v_call: TRBV7-7; clone_size: -; j_call: TRBJ2-1; cdr3_aa: ASSLERGSYNEQF
v_call: TRBV5-1; clone_size: -; j_call: TRBJ1-1; cdr3_aa: ASSLGPRSTEAF
v_call: TRBV7-2; clone_size: -; j_call: TRBJ1-2; cdr3_aa: ASSLNLGGYT
v_call: TRBV6-1; clone_size: -; j_call: TRBJ1-1; cdr3_aa: ASSETSGTEAF
v_call: TRBV4-1; clone_size: -; j_call: TRBJ1-4; cdr3_aa: ASSQWALGEKLF
v_call: TRBV5-1; clone_size: few; j_call: TRBJ2-2; cdr3_aa: ASSPEPLAGGTGELF
v_call: TRBV5-1; clone_size: -; j_call: TRBJ1-4; cdr3_aa: ASSFGTGNEKLF
v_call: TRBV2; clone_size: -; j_call: TRBJ2-5; cdr3_aa: ASSIERGAQGTQY
v_call: TRBV28; clone_size: few; j_call: TRBJ2-7; cdr3_aa: ASNARGTGSYEQY
v_call: TRBV28; clone_size: -; j_call: TRBJ2-5; cdr3_aa: ASTKEAHQETQY
v_call: TRBV18; clone_size: -; j_call: TRBJ1-2; cdr3_aa: ASSPRVFYGYT
v_call: TRBV6-6; clone_size: few; j_call: TRBJ2-1; cdr3_aa: ASSPSEGGEQF
v_call: TRBV6-1; clone_size: few; j_call: TRBJ2-1; cdr3_aa: ASLGRTYNEQF
v_call: TRBV2; clone_size: few; j_call: TRBJ2-6; cdr3_aa: ASSERTPPSGANVLT
v_call: TRBV18; clone_size: -; j_call: TRBJ1-1; cdr3_aa: ASSPYETGGRNTEAF
v_call: TRBV11-2; clone_size: -; j_call: TRBJ2-5; cdr3_aa: ASSFTAGAETQY
v_call: TRBV27; clone_size: few; j_call: TRBJ1-5; cdr3_aa: ASSLGGQAGQPQH
v_call: TRBV7-8; clone_size: few; j_call: TRBJ1-5; cdr3_aa: ASSPRTNQPQH
v_call: TRBV5-4; clone_size: -; j_call: TRBJ1-4; cdr3_aa: ASSTTGDYNEKLF
v_call: TRBV15; clone_size: -; j_call: TRBJ2-6; cdr3_aa: ATSRVQGGFSGANVLT